Below, 23 T cell receptor beta chains from the same sample are listed, as sequenced in a study of blood T cell repertoires in COVID-19. The data were produced by immunoSEQ multiplex PCR, yet TCRdb's version contains in-frame clones alone and is incomplete. The table records under 200,000 clones, 80% to 90% of them present only once. Source material: peripheral blood. Receptor source: a man aged 18 to 35 with active or convalescent COVID-19.

The chain has TRBV19 and TRBJ2-2, with 9 bases lining up with TRBD2. The V segment lost 7 bases and the J segment 10 bases; nucleotides outside the gene matches: 10. The CDR3 runs to 14 residues. Germline loops: CDR1 LNHDA, CDR2 SQIVND (reference sequence). The CDR3 coding sequence is TGTGCCAGTACCCCTAGCGGGGCACCTAAGGAGCTGTTTTTT. Its translation: CASTPSGAPKELFF.

The chain joins TRBV25-1 to TRBJ1-3; D remains ambiguous. There are 16 residues in the CDR3. Trimming cost V 4 bases and J 0 bases, with 13 bases left between them. Germline V lookup: CDR1 MGHDK, CDR2 SYGVNS. The CDR3 reads CASSGPEGSSGNTIYF. The DNA for the CDR3 is TGTGCCAGCAGTGGCCCTGAGGGCAGCTCTGGAAACACCATATATTTT.

The chain carries TRBV11-2 and TRBJ2-5; 7 bases line up with TRBD2. Per germline, CDR1 SGHAT and CDR2 FQNNGV. J gave up 4 bases and V 6 bases, and 11 bases lay outside the gene matches. The CDR3 has 15 amino acids. The CDR3 here is CASRPPQGGSETQYF. CDR3 DNA sequence: TGTGCCAGCAGACCCCCTCAGGGAGGGTCAGAGACCCAGTACTTC.

J is TRBJ2-1 and V is TRBV5-8; D is perhaps TRBD1 (6 bases). This CDR3 contains 13 residues. V shed 0 bases and J shed 8 bases, with 9 bases lying between them. Germline CDR1 and CDR2: SGHTS and YDEGEE. The CDR3 here is CASSLVRGDEQFF. For the CDR3, the DNA is TGTGCCAGCAGCTTGGTCAGGGGCGATGAGCAGTTCTTC.

The genes are TRBV7-3 and TRBJ2-1, with 7 bases aligning to TRBD2. Germline V gene data show CDR1 as SGHTA and CDR2 as FQGTGA. This CDR3 has 15 amino acids. J gave up 0 bases and V 5 bases, and 4 bases lay outside the gene matches. CDR3 sequence (DNA): TGTGCCAGCAGCCCGGGAGGAAGCTCCTACAATGAGCAGTTCTTC. Translation: CASSPGGSSYNEQFF.

The chain employs TRBV28 and TRBJ1-2, with TRBD1 matching 7 bases. Germline V gene lookup returns CDR1 MDHEN and CDR2 SYDVKM. CDR3 length: 14 residues. V shed 5 bases, J shed 8 bases, and the junction held 11 bases outside the gene matches. CDR3 region: CASSHQTGVKGYTF. CDR3 nucleotide sequence: TGTGCCAGCAGTCACCAAACAGGGGTCAAGGGCTACACCTTC.

This clone was seen only a few times. The chain employs TRBV2 and TRBJ2-5, with 12 bases identical to TRBD2. The CDR3 has 17 residues. The V gene end was trimmed by 6 bases and the J gene end by 5 bases; junction bases not matched to a gene: 13. Per germline, CDR1 SNHLY and CDR2 FYNNEI. CDR3 protein: CASSPAWLAGGDETQYF. The CDR3, as DNA: TGTGCCAGCAGCCCTGCGTGGCTAGCGGGGGGGGACGAGACCCAGTACTTC.

With regard to this clone: A junction boundary mismatches the germline segment, possibly from a read error. The V gene is TRBV12-3 or TRBV12-4, the J gene TRBJ1-2; D is undetermined. CDR3 length: 12 amino acids. Written as DNA, the CDR3 is TGTGCCAGCACAAACTCTCCGTCGTTTTTATCCTTC. As protein: CASTNSPSFLSF.

The rearrangement links TRBV24-1 to TRBJ1-1, with D perhaps matching TRBD1 (5 bases). In germline, CDR1 is KGHDR, CDR2 SFDVKD. This CDR3 spans 13 amino acids. The V gene lost 6 bases and the J gene lost 0 bases, with 7 bases spanning the gap. The CDR3 here is CATSHRLNTEAFF. CDR3 DNA: TGTGCCACCAGTCACAGGCTGAACACTGAAGCTTTCTTT.

The chain carries TRBV24-1 and TRBJ2-1, with TRBD2 matching over 10 bases. The CDR3 length is 15 residues. The germline gives CDR1 KGHDR, CDR2 SFDVKD. V gave up 5 bases and J gave up 4 bases; unmatched junction bases: 4. The CDR3: CATSASGRLYNEQFF. As DNA, the CDR3 is TGTGCCACCAGTGCTAGCGGGAGATTATACAATGAGCAGTTCTTC.

The chain employs TRBV18 and TRBJ1-1; 7 bases map to TRBD1. Germline V lookup: CDR1 KGHSH, CDR2 LQKENI. V dropped 6 bases and J dropped 8; count of bases not matched to a gene: 3. The CDR3 extends over 11 amino acids. As DNA, the CDR3 is TGTGCCAGCTCGCGGGACAGAGAAGCTTTCTTT. Its protein product is CASSRDREAFF.

This clone was counted between two and nine times. The V gene is TRBV10-1, the J gene TRBJ2-2, with D maybe TRBD2 (5 bases). Trimming cost V 3 bases and J 6 bases, with 14 bases left between them. Per the germline V gene, CDR1 is WNHNN and CDR2 is SYGVQD (reference sequence). This CDR3 spans 15 amino acids. The CDR3 loop reads CASSEAALGAGELFF. In DNA form, the CDR3 reads TGCGCCAGCAGTGAAGCGGCGTTAGGAGCCGGGGAGCTGTTTTTT.

The genes are TRBV29-1 and TRBJ2-1; possibly TRBD2 for D (6 bases). Per the germline V gene, CDR1 is SQVTM and CDR2 is ANQGSEA. The CDR3 consists of 13 residues. Between the trimmed V and J ends, which lost 0 bases and 8 bases, there was a span of 11 bases. The CDR3 coding sequence is TGCAGCGTTGAAGAGGGGGGTTTCCATGAGCAGTTCTTC. It specifies CSVEEGGFHEQFF.

The V and J genes are TRBV10-3 and TRBJ2-3; TRBD1 agrees at 9 bases. The J segment lost 5 bases and the V segment lost 2 bases, leaving 5 bases of the junction unmatched. This CDR3 contains 15 residues. Germline V gives CDR1 ENHRY, CDR2 SYGVKD. CDR3 nucleotides: TGTGCCATCAGTGAGCGGACAGGGGCGAGAGATACGCAGTATTTT. This encodes CAISERTGARDTQYF.

This clone was recorded once. Within the sample, other DNA sequences also encode this same CDR3. The V and J genes are TRBV20-1 and TRBJ2-5; 7 bases align to TRBD2. Germline V CDR1 and CDR2: DFQATT, SNEGSKA (reference sequence). The CDR3 loop spans 13 amino acids. The V gene end was trimmed by 3 bases and the J gene end by 2 bases; junction bases not matched to a gene: 3. CDR3 DNA: TGCAGTGCTAGTTCGCGGGGGCAAGAGACCCAGTACTTC. Its protein product is CSASSRGQETQYF.

This clone came up once. V is TRBV9 and J is TRBJ1-1; no clear D. Germline CDR1 and CDR2: SGDLS and YYNGEE. The CDR3 length is 14 residues. The V end was cut by 0 bases, the J end by 5 bases, with 11 bases between. This CDR3 reads CASSVVSGGTEAFF. CDR3 DNA sequence: TGTGCCAGCAGCGTAGTCTCGGGAGGAACTGAAGCTTTCTTT.

The genes are TRBV7-9 and TRBJ1-1; D is unclear. Trimming cost V 4 bases and J 3 bases, with 12 bases left between them. The CDR3 loop spans 14 amino acids. The germline CDR1 and CDR2 sequences are SEHNR and FQNEAQ (reference sequence). The DNA for the CDR3 is TGTGCCAGCAGCTCGACGGGGAGCTACACTGAAGCTTTCTTT. Amino acids: CASSSTGSYTEAFF.

A single count supports this clone. CDR3 loop: CSAANSDNEQFF. In DNA, the CDR3 is TGCAGCGCGGCGAACAGTGACAATGAGCAGTTCTTC. This chain uses TRBV29-1 with TRBJ2-1; D remains ambiguous. Germline values: CDR1 SQVTM, CDR2 ANQGSEA. V gave up 7 bases and J gave up 5 bases, with 12 bases separating them. The CDR3 totals 12 residues.

This clone occurred once. The chain carries TRBV4-1 and TRBJ2-7, with 10 bases aligning to TRBD2. Germline V gene lookup returns CDR1 MGHRA and CDR2 YSYEKL. The CDR3 length is 16 residues. Germline trimming cut 2 bases from V and 2 bases from J; bases unmatched to any gene: 6. CDR3 region: CASSQSIAGGPYEQYF. The CDR3 nucleotides are TGCGCCAGCAGCCAATCGATAGCGGGAGGACCCTACGAGCAGTACTTC.

The chain is built from TRBV5-8 and TRBJ1-5; 8 bases match TRBD1. Germline CDR1 SGHTS, CDR2 YDEGEE. V shed 5 bases and J 7 bases; nucleotides not matched to a gene: 8. This CDR3 has 14 residues. In nucleotides, the CDR3 is TGTGCCAGCAGGGTAGACAGGGGCGCGCAGCCCCAGCATTTT. Its translation is CASRVDRGAQPQHF.

The chain is built from TRBV6-5 and TRBJ1-5, with D possibly TRBD1 on 5 matching bases. In germline, CDR1 is MNHEY, CDR2 SVGAGI. The V and J ends lost 2 bases and 3 bases respectively, with 11 bases between them. This CDR3 contains 15 residues. CDR3 loop: CASSYTQGFNQPQHF. The DNA of the CDR3 is TGTGCCAGCAGTTACACCCAGGGATTCAATCAGCCCCAGCATTTT.

This clone was detected a few times. The chain employs TRBV2 and TRBJ1-5; 7 bases are a match to TRBD1. The CDR3 covers 12 residues. Germline V CDR1 and CDR2: SNHLY, FYNNEI. J was trimmed by 4 bases and V by 7 bases; bases with no gene match: 1. The CDR3 DNA follows: TGTGCCAGCACCAGGGGGAATCAGCCCCAGCATTTT. Translation: CASTRGNQPQHF.

The chain employs TRBV7-9 and TRBJ2-5; 10 bases map to TRBD2. The germline V gene encodes CDR1 SEHNR and CDR2 FQNEAQ (reference sequence). V lost 6 bases to trimming and J lost 2 bases; unmatched junction nucleotides: 12. CDR3 size: 17 residues. This chain's CDR3 is CASSPKAASGGQETQYF. The CDR3 region has the DNA TGTGCCAGCAGTCCAAAGGCGGCTAGCGGGGGACAAGAGACCCAGTACTTC.